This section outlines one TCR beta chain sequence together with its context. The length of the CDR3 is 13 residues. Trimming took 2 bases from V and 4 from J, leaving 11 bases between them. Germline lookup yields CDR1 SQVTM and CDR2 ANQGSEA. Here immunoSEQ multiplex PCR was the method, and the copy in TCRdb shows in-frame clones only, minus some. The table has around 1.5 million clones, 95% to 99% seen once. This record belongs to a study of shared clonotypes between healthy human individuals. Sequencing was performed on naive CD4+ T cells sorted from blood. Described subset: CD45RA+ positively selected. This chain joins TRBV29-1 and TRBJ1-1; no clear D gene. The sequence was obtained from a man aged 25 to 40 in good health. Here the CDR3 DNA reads TGCAGCGTTGAACCCCTCCGAGGCACTGAAGCTTTCTTT. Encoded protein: CSVEPLRGTEAFF.